This is a list of T cell receptor beta chains from one sample in a study of CD8+CD57+ T cells in acquired aplastic anemia. TCRdb redid the calling of the reads with MiXCR, one entry per CDR3 protein. This table has about 130,000 distinct CDR3 sequences, about half appearing once. The sequencing sample was made of sorted CD4+, CD8+, or CD8+CD57+ T cells (not recorded which) from PBMCs. These receptors were taken from a human donor in good health, serving as a control. CDR3s include the opening cysteine and the closing phenylalanine or tryptophan. The D gene is left open where the match is weak. Clone size is stated in some rows and not others, as once, few, many or a class when expanded.

J gene | D gene | clone size | V gene | CDR3 DNA | CDR3 protein
TRBJ2-5 | - | - | TRBV5-4 | TGTGCCAGCAGCAGGGACTACCAAGAGACCCAGTACTTC | CASSRDYQETQYF
TRBJ1-2 | - | many | TRBV4-3 | TGCGCCAGCAGCCAAGATGAAAGGGCGGGGGGCTACACCTTC | CASSQDERAGGYTF
TRBJ1-2 | - | medium-sized | TRBV15 | TGTGCCACCAGACCGGGACGGCAGCATTATGGCTACACCTTC | CATRPGRQHYGYTF
TRBJ2-7 | TRBD1 | few | TRBV9 | TGTGCCAGCAGCCCAAGGGACAGGGCCTACGAGCAGTACTTC | CASSPRDRAYEQYF
TRBJ2-5 | TRBD2 | - | TRBV15 | TGTGCCACCAGCATCGGACTAGCGGTTGGGGGAGAGACCCAGTACTTC | CATSIGLAVGGETQYF
TRBJ2-7 | - | few | TRBV15 | TGTGCCACCAGAGGTGAGGGGTACGAGCAGTACTTC | CATRGEGYEQYF
TRBJ1-3 | - | - | TRBV10-3 | TGTGCCATCACAGGCACTCGCTCTGGAAACACCATATATTTT | CAITGTRSGNTIYF
TRBJ1-5 | - | - | TRBV2 | TGTGCCAGCAGTGGGGGGGCAAGCCAGCCCCAGCATTTT | CASSGGASQPQHF
TRBJ1-1 | - | - | TRBV20-1 | TGCAGTGTCAGACGAGGAGGGAACTCCCCTTTCTTT | CSVRRGGNSPFF
TRBJ1-2 | - | - | TRBV25-1 | TGTGCCAGCAGTTCGGGACCGGCGGGCTATGGCTACACCTTC | CASSSGPAGYGYTF
TRBJ1-2 | - | few | TRBV4-3 | TGCGCCAGCAGCCCTGGCCGGGACCCTTATAACTATGGCTACACCTTC | CASSPGRDPYNYGYTF
TRBJ2-3 | - | - | TRBV12-3/TRBV12-4 | TGTGCCAGCCGTCTATCCCTCCCTGTGGACTATACGCAGTATTTT | CASRLSLPVDYTQYF
TRBJ1-2 | TRBD1 | many | TRBV27 | TGTGCCAGCAGGGACAGGGGTGGCTACACCTTC | CASRDRGGYTF
TRBJ1-3 | TRBD1 | - | TRBV19 | TGTGCCAGTAGTATAGGACAGGGCGTTGACGCCATATATTTT | CASSIGQGVDAIYF
TRBJ1-2 | TRBD1 | few | TRBV19 | TGTGCCAGTAGTAGCGGACAGGCCAACTATGGCTACACCTTC | CASSSGQANYGYTF
TRBJ2-3 | - | few | TRBV11-2 | TGTGCCAGCAGCTTAGATTGGGGAGGTAACATAGATACGCAGTATTTT | CASSLDWGGNIDTQYF
TRBJ1-2 | - | many | TRBV5-5 | TGTGCCAGCAGCCCACCCTTGCAGGGGCGATATGGCTACACCTTC | CASSPPLQGRYGYTF
TRBJ1-2 | - | - | TRBV25-1 | TGTGCTAGTAGCACAGGGCGACATGGCTACACCTTC | CASSTGRHGYTF
TRBJ2-1 | TRBD2 | many | TRBV24-1 | TGTGCCACCAGTCAGGGCGGGGGGGCCCTCAATGAGCAGTTCTTC | CATSQGGGALNEQFF
TRBJ2-7 | - | - | TRBV20-1 | TGCAGTGCTAAATTGGCAACGGGTGAGCAGTACTTC | CSAKLATGEQYF
TRBJ1-2 | TRBD1 | - | TRBV20-1 | TGCAGTGCTTGGGACAGGGCGAATGGCTACACCTTC | CSAWDRANGYTF
TRBJ2-2 | TRBD2 | - | TRBV25-1 | TGTGCCAGCAGTGAACAATGGGGGGGCACCGGGGAGCTGTTTTTT | CASSEQWGGTGELFF
TRBJ1-2 | - | once | TRBV19 | TGTGCCAGTATGCAGGGAGGATCCTATGACTACACCTTC | CASMQGGSYDYTF
TRBJ1-1 | - | - | TRBV19 | TGTGCCAGTAGGAGCGGGACGAATTCGTGCACTGAAGCTTTCTTT | CASRSGTNSCTEAFF
TRBJ2-7 | TRBD2 | few | TRBV9 | TGTGCCAGCAGCGTAGTGGGCGGGGGGGTCCACGAGCAGTACTTC | CASSVVGGGVHEQYF
TRBJ2-7 | TRBD1 | many | TRBV6-2/TRBV6-3 | TGTGCCAGCAGAACCCGGACAGGGGTCCCCTACGAGCAGTACTTC | CASRTRTGVPYEQYF
TRBJ2-1 | - | - | TRBV29-1 | TGCAGCGCTTCTACCAACAATGAGCAGTTCTTC | CSASTNNEQFF
TRBJ2-7 | - | - | TRBV10-2 | TGCGCCAGCAGTGAGATCGGGGGAAGGGGCGAGCAGTACTTC | CASSEIGGRGEQYF
TRBJ2-1 | - | - | TRBV10-3 | TGTGCCATCAGTGAGCGCAATGAGCAGTTCTTC | CAISERNEQFF
TRBJ1-2 | - | many | TRBV12-3/TRBV12-4 | TGTGCCAGCAGTTTAGGAAGGAACTATGGCTACACCTTC | CASSLGRNYGYTF
TRBJ2-3 | - | - | TRBV7-6 | TGTGCCAGCAGCTTAGGGGACGTGGTCACAGATACGCAGTATTTT | CASSLGDVVTDTQYF
TRBJ2-7 | - | - | TRBV27 | TGTGCCAGCAGTTCGAGGTTGGGGGGGCCCTACGAGCAGTACTTC | CASSSRLGGPYEQYF
TRBJ2-7 | TRBD2 | - | TRBV15 | TGTGCCACCAGCAGTCAGTTTAGCGGGGGACAGTCCTACGAGCAGTACTTC | CATSSQFSGGQSYEQYF
TRBJ1-2 | - | - | TRBV7-3 | TGTGCCGGCAGCCGGACTAACTATGGCTACACCTTC | CAGSRTNYGYTF
TRBJ1-3 | - | many | TRBV6-5 | TGTGCCAGCAGTTACGGGCAGAGCAACTCTGGAAACACCATATATTTT | CASSYGQSNSGNTIYF
TRBJ2-3 | TRBD2 | few | TRBV29-1 | TGCAGCGTGAGCGGGGGCGCAGATACGCAGTATTTT | CSVSGGADTQYF
TRBJ1-1 | - | few | TRBV25-1 | TGTGCCAGCAGTCGGTTGAACACTGAAGCTTTCTTT | CASSRLNTEAFF
TRBJ1-2 | - | - | TRBV10-2 | TGCGCCAGCAGTGAGCCCGACAGGAACTATGGCTACACCTTC | CASSEPDRNYGYTF
TRBJ1-6 | - | many | TRBV9 | TGTGCCAGCAGTGAGGGGTTAAAAGGTTCACCCCTCCACTTT | CASSEGLKGSPLHF
TRBJ2-7 | - | - | TRBV7-2 | TGTGCCAGCAGTACCCTTTCCTACGAGCAGTACTTC | CASSTLSYEQYF
TRBJ1-1 | - | few | TRBV12-3/TRBV12-4 | TGTGCCAGCAGAACCCATTCATCGAATACTGAAGCTTTCTTT | CASRTHSSNTEAFF
TRBJ1-2 | - | - | TRBV7-2 | TGTGCCAGCAGCCTCGCACACGGTGGCGGCTACACCTTC | CASSLAHGGGYTF
TRBJ2-1 | TRBD2 | many | TRBV12-3/TRBV12-4 | TGTGCCAGCAGTCCCAATAGCGGGGGCGTCAATGAGCAGTTCTTC | CASSPNSGGVNEQFF
TRBJ2-2 | - | - | TRBV5-6 | TGTGCCAGCAAACCAGCGAACACCGGGGAGCTGTTTTTT | CASKPANTGELFF
TRBJ1-2 | - | many | TRBV7-9 | TGTGCCAGCAGCTTAACCGAAAGGGGCTACACCTTC | CASSLTERGYTF
TRBJ1-2 | TRBD1 | - | TRBV3-1 | TGTGCCAGCAGCCCACGGACAGGGGCTGATGGCTACACCTTC | CASSPRTGADGYTF
TRBJ2-3 | - | - | TRBV5-4 | TGTGCCAGCAGGTTTGGAGCAGGGGGGCGTAGCGCAGATACGCAGTATTTT | CASRFGAGGRSADTQYF
TRBJ2-7 | - | many | TRBV2 | TGTGCCAGCAGTGAAATCGTCTCCTACGAGCAGTACTTC | CASSEIVSYEQYF
TRBJ2-5 | - | many | TRBV2 | TGTGCCAGCAGTGAAGGTGCTAATAGGGGGAAGACCCAGTACTTC | CASSEGANRGKTQYF
TRBJ2-7 | - | - | TRBV24-1 | TGTGCCACCAGTAACCGAGACAGAGACGCCGAGCAGTACTTC | CATSNRDRDAEQYF
TRBJ2-1 | TRBD2 | once | TRBV25-1 | TGTGCCAGCAGCCAGGACTATAGCGGGAGTCCCTCGGGTGAGCAGTTCTTC | CASSQDYSGSPSGEQFF
TRBJ2-1 | - | - | TRBV2 | TGTGCCAGCAGCTCACAGTTCTTC | CASSSQFF
TRBJ2-1 | TRBD1 | - | TRBV5-4 | TGTGCCAGCAGCTTGGCCGGGACAGGGACCAATGAGCAGTTCTTC | CASSLAGTGTNEQFF
TRBJ2-7 | - | - | TRBV29-1 | TGCAGCGTTGAATTAGGACTCAACTACGAGCAGTGCTTC | CSVELGLNYEQCF